This section outlines one TCR beta chain sequence together with its context. Its antigen is as yet unknown. This record belongs to a study of beta chain features in type 1 diabetes. Looking at the study overall: Sorted cells from all samples, numbering fewer than 120,000,000, were examined. Study-wide results and caveats: Naive, central memory and regulatory TCRB repertoires appeared more similar among patients than healthy donors. Sequencing used cDNA, and cells with high TCR expression could therefore be over-represented. TCRB CDR3 length was moderately but significantly reduced in all four CD4+ subsets of Type 1 diabetes patients. Shorter templates might be favored by PCR, and equally so in patients and in controls.

As every portion of the isolated RNA was reverse transcribed, the sequencing read expressed TCRB transcripts. Data came from immunoSEQ multiplex PCR; TCRdb stores just in-frame clones and leaves some out. The sample lists hundreds of thousands of clones; around 15% were seen once. The CDR3 has 13 amino acids. The germline CDR1 and CDR2 sequences are SNHLY and FYNNEI. Between the trimmed V and J ends, which lost 5 bases and 3 bases, there was a span of 7 bases. This sequence was found in a man aged 18 to 29 with type 1 diabetes. Sequences were obtained from naive CD4+ T cells from blood. J is TRBJ1-4 and V is TRBV2; D is unresolved. The CDR3 region has the DNA TGTGCCAGCAGTCTGACGGCTAATGAAAAACTGTTTTTT. Protein: CASSLTANEKLFF.